This is a list of T cell receptor beta chains from one sample in a study of T cell repertoires in cytomegalovirus infection. Their antigens remain unidentified. TCRdb independently ran MiXCR on the reads; one entry per CDR3 protein. The data show about 830,000 distinct CDR3 sequences, over 25% seen once. This sample comprised cultured CD8+ T cells from PBMCs, obtained from culture after CMV antigen stimulation. The origin of the receptors is a human donor in good health (CMV status not recorded). Some clones in this sample may be carry-over from other donors' samples. Both conserved end residues are part of each CDR3. D genes are given only for firm matches. Rows may omit the clone size; those that give it use once, few, many or a size class.

V	J	D	size	CDR3	DNA
TRBV7-6	TRBJ2-1	TRBD2	many	CASSPGGGLSGNEQFF	TGTGCCAGCAGCCCGGGGGGGGGCCTGAGTGGGAATGAGCAGTTCTTC
TRBV7-8	TRBJ2-7	TRBD2	few	CASSSPRRGGYEQYF	TGTGCCAGCAGCTCCCCCCGGCGGGGGGGATACGAGCAGTACTTC
TRBV2	TRBJ2-1	TRBD2	-	CASPVGTGGSHNEQFF	TGTGCCAGCCCCGTAGGGACGGGGGGGTCCCACAATGAGCAGTTCTTC
TRBV27	TRBJ1-2	-	-	CASSLGPTPNYGYTF	TGTGCCAGCAGTTTGGGACCGACCCCTAACTATGGCTACACCTTC
TRBV4-2	TRBJ2-1	TRBD2	few	CASSQDVAGGTYNEQFF	TGTGCCAGCAGCCAAGACGTAGCGGGGGGTACCTACAATGAGCAGTTCTTC
TRBV10-3	TRBJ1-2	-	once	CAISVNHQDGYTF	TGTGCCATCAGTGTAAATCACCAGGATGGCTACACCTTC
TRBV7-9	TRBJ1-1	-	many	CASRQIGLGNTEAFF	TGTGCCAGCAGACAAATCGGGTTGGGGAACACTGAAGCTTTCTTT
TRBV7-6	TRBJ1-1	-	-	CASSHAGGRRTEAFF	TGTGCCAGCAGCCATGCCGGGGGGCGCCGAACTGAAGCTTTCTTT
TRBV19	TRBJ1-5	-	-	CASERRNQPQHF	TGTGCCAGTGAGAGAAGGAATCAGCCCCAGCATTTT
TRBV15	TRBJ1-2	-	-	CATSRRGIWEGTSGYTF	TGTGCCACCAGCAGAAGGGGGATTTGGGAAGGGACCAGTGGCTACACCTTC
TRBV12-3/TRBV12-4	TRBJ2-1	-	few	CASSPTISSSYNEQFF	TGTGCCAGCAGTCCGACCATTTCGAGCTCCTACAATGAGCAGTTCTTC
TRBV4-2	TRBJ2-1	TRBD1	few	CASSPRDRGNNEQFF	TGTGCCAGCAGCCCGCGGGACAGGGGGAACAATGAGCAGTTCTTC
TRBV6-2/TRBV6-3	TRBJ2-5	TRBD2	many	CASSPGTSGAQETQYF	TGTGCCAGCAGCCCTGGGACTAGCGGGGCTCAAGAGACCCAGTACTTC
TRBV27	TRBJ2-2	-	-	CASSSGDRTGELFF	TGTGCCAGCAGTTCTGGGGATCGCACCGGGGAGCTGTTTTTT
TRBV27	TRBJ2-1	TRBD2	-	CASIDPGRVQFF	TGTGCCAGCATAGATCCAGGGAGGGTACAGTTCTTC
TRBV7-8	TRBJ2-3	-	few	CASSLGGGSLTDTQYF	TGTGCCAGCAGCTTAGGGGGCGGTAGCCTCACAGATACGCAGTATTTT
TRBV6-5	TRBJ1-4	-	many	CASSYTGGEKLFF	TGTGCCAGCAGTTACACCGGGGGTGAAAAACTGTTTTTT
TRBV12-3/TRBV12-4	TRBJ2-1	TRBD2	-	CASGLAGGGYNEQFF	TGTGCCAGCGGCCTAGCGGGGGGGGGGTACAATGAGCAGTTCTTC
TRBV27	TRBJ2-3	TRBD1	few	CASSLSDRESTDTQYF	TGTGCCAGCAGTTTATCGGACAGGGAAAGCACAGATACGCAGTATTTT
TRBV11-2	TRBJ2-2	-	few	CASSSWDRELFF	TGTGCCAGCAGCTCTTGGGACAGGGAGCTGTTTTTT
TRBV7-9	TRBJ1-2	-	-	CASSSPSGYGYTF	TGTGCCAGCAGTTCCCCGTCAGGGTATGGCTACACCTTC
TRBV4-1	TRBJ2-3	-	-	CASSQDSNGAIFNTQYF	TGCGCCAGCAGCCAAGATTCGAACGGGGCTATATTTAATACGCAGTATTTT